This T cell receptor beta chain derives from a study of T cell responses to AZD1222 COVID-19 vaccine. Findings and caveats of the study: The study identified only five or six AZD1222 recipients as seropositive at baseline. Repertoires were sampled only after the peak T cell response. There were mostly white British donors and more females than males, and clonal diversity was possibly underestimated.

About this clone itself: No antigen is known for it.

The protocol was immunoSEQ multiplex PCR, while the TCRdb copy is restricted to in-frame clones and leaves out a portion. Among 90,000 to 150,000 clones listed, about 90% were seen once. Germline loops: CDR1 MNHEY, CDR2 SMNVEV (reference sequence). With 4 bases removed from V and 3 bases from J, the gap between germline ends came to 7 bases. This CDR3 spans 14 amino acids. The chain joins TRBV27 to TRBJ1-6; D possibly corresponds to TRBD1 (6 bases). This receptor was taken from an adult in good health. Material: peripheral blood, obtained on day 0 of AZD1222 vaccination. The CDR3 bases are TGTGCCAGCAGTTGGACAGACTATAATTCACCCCTCCACTTT. It translates to CASSWTDYNSPLHF.